These 30 T cell receptor beta chains originate from one sample sequenced in a study of blood T cell repertoires in COVID-19. Method: immunoSEQ multiplex PCR; TCRdb's copy keeps in-frame clones and lacks some. The sample lists under 250,000 clones; 89% were seen once. The sequencing sample was made of peripheral blood. The receptors stem from a man aged 55-75 years who had recovered from COVID-19.

V gene TRBV6-5 combines with J gene TRBJ2-1; TRBD2 agrees at 9 bases. The CDR3 runs to 13 residues. V lost 9 bases to trimming and J lost 12 bases; unmatched junction nucleotides: 12. Germline assignment: CDR1 MNHEY and CDR2 SVGAGI. In DNA form, the CDR3 reads TGTGCCAGTCGCCTAGCGGGGACAATTCCGCAGTTCTTC. As protein: CASRLAGTIPQFF.

This chain connects TRBV25-1 to TRBJ1-3; D not certain. Germline lookup yields CDR1 MGHDK and CDR2 SYGVNS. The CDR3 extends over 15 amino acids. The V end lost 5 bases, the J end lost 3 bases, and 14 bases lay between the germline ends. The CDR3 nucleotides read TGTGCCAGCAGTTCGCTATTGTTGAGTGGAAACACCATATATTTT. Its protein is CASSSLLLSGNTIYF. Based on the CDR3 plus reference TRBV25-1 and TRBJ1-3, the full variable domain is EADIYQTPRYLVIGTGKKITLECSQTMGHDKMYWYQQDPGMELHLIHYSYGVNSTEKGDLSSESTVSRIRTEHFPLTLESARPSHTSQYLCASSSLLLSGNTIYFGEGSWLTVV.

This clone appeared a single time. The rearrangement joins TRBV5-1 to TRBJ2-3; D gene uncertain. The CDR3 spans 12 residues. Trimming removed 4 bases from V and 4 bases from J, with 7 bases in between. The germline V gene has CDR1 SGHRS and CDR2 YFSETQ. The chain's CDR3 is CASSPMSDTQYF. CDR3 DNA: TGCGCCAGCAGCCCCATGTCAGATACGCAGTATTTT.

The rearrangement links TRBV6-1 to TRBJ1-4; the match to TRBD1 covers 8 bases. In germline, CDR1 is MNHNS, CDR2 SASEGT. The CDR3 runs 16 residues. V gave up 3 bases and J gave up 0 bases; unmatched junction bases: 3. The CDR3 protein is CASSDETGATNEKLFF. In DNA, the CDR3 is TGTGCCAGCAGTGACGAGACAGGGGCAACTAATGAAAAACTGTTTTTT.

This clone was picked up one time. This rearrangement joins TRBV5-4 to TRBJ2-7; 14 bases are a match to TRBD2. Germline V CDR1 and CDR2: SGHNT, YYREEE (reference sequence). V lost 4 bases to trimming and J lost 3 bases; unmatched junction nucleotides: 9. The CDR3 has 17 residues. This chain's CDR3 is CASSLGTSGGVYYEQYF. In nucleotides, the CDR3 is TGTGCCAGCAGCCTTGGGACTAGCGGGGGTGTTTACTACGAGCAGTACTTC.

The chain links TRBV3-1 (or the pseudogene TRBV3-2) to TRBJ1-4; D ambiguous. CDR1 is LGHDT, CDR2 YNNKEL, per germline (reference sequence). The CDR3 spans 13 residues. The ends were cut back, 3 bases at V and 5 bases at J, with 7 bases in the middle. The CDR3: CASSHSENEKLFF. The CDR3 DNA follows: TGTGCCAGCAGCCACTCAGAAAATGAAAAACTGTTTTTT.

This chain links TRBV6-5 with TRBJ2-7, with TRBD1 matching over 8 bases. The junction had 9 bases not matched to a gene; V was cut back by 6 bases and J by 5 bases. Germline CDR1 reads MNHEY; CDR2 reads SVGAGI. This CDR3 is 14 amino acids long. As DNA, the CDR3 is TGTGCCAGCAGATATGAGACAGGGGTCGACGAGCAGTACTTC. Amino acids: CASRYETGVDEQYF.

This clone was recorded only once. The J gene is TRBJ1-1, the V gene TRBV7-9, with 8 bases fitting TRBD1. V shed 4 bases, J shed 0 bases, and the junction held 4 bases outside the gene matches. The CDR3 runs 15 residues. Germline CDR1 and CDR2: SEHNR and FQNEAQ (reference sequence). The CDR3 bases are TGTGCCAGCAGCTCAATCAGGGGGCTGAACACTGAAGCTTTCTTT. Its translation is CASSSIRGLNTEAFF.

Only a few counts were recorded for this clone. The chain couples TRBV6-5 to TRBJ1-2; tentative D call: TRBD1 (6 bases). The CDR3 has 14 residues. Germline V CDR1 and CDR2: MNHEY, SVGAGI. V lost 6 bases, J lost 5 bases, and 16 bases lay in between. The CDR3 sequence is CASRTPQGRYGYTF. The CDR3 DNA is TGTGCCAGCAGAACTCCACAGGGTCGATATGGCTACACCTTC.

The chain combines TRBV24-1 with TRBJ1-2; D may be TRBD1 (6 bases). CDR1 and CDR2 from the germline V gene are KGHDR and SFDVKD. The CDR3 sequence is 15 residues long. Trimming cost V 3 bases and J 4 bases, with 14 bases left between them. The CDR3 DNA follows: TGTGCCACCAGTGATAGTCGGGAACAGGGCTATGGCTACACCTTC. It codes for CATSDSREQGYGYTF.

This sequence joins TRBV19 and TRBJ2-1; 10 bases line up with TRBD2. The CDR3 has 15 amino acids. The germline V gene encodes CDR1 LNHDA and CDR2 SQIVND (reference sequence). The ends lost 6 bases at V and 2 bases at J; junction bases unmatched: 4. The CDR3 loop is CASRGTSAPYNEQFF. In DNA form, the CDR3 reads TGTGCCAGTAGGGGGACTAGCGCGCCCTACAATGAGCAGTTCTTC.

The rearrangement uses TRBV7-9 and TRBJ1-1; D ambiguous. Trimming shortened V by 6 bases and J by 13 bases, and 27 bases separated the two germline ends. The germline CDR1 and CDR2 sequences are SEHNR and FQNEAQ (reference sequence). This CDR3 is 15 amino acids long. CDR3 sequence reads: CASSSTQEDPLKLFF. As DNA, the CDR3 is TGTGCCAGCAGTTCAACTCAGGAGGATCCACTGAAGCTTTTCTTT. Filled out from reference TRBV7-9 and TRBJ1-1, the complete variable domain reads DTGVSQNPRHKITKRGQNVTFRCDPISEHNRLYWYRQTLGQGPEFLTYFQNEAQLEKSRLLSDRFSAERPKGSFSTLEIQRTEQGDSAMYLCASSSTQEDPLKLFFGQGTRLTVV.

The rearrangement links TRBV7-3 to TRBJ2-3; perhaps TRBD2 as D (6 bases). CDR1 and CDR2 from the germline V gene are SGHTA and FQGTGA. The V end lost 3 bases, the J end lost 1 base, and 8 bases lay between the germline ends. The CDR3 is 14 amino acids. The CDR3 sequence is CASSLASGTDTQYF. CDR3 nucleotide sequence: TGTGCCAGCAGCTTGGCTAGCGGCACAGATACGCAGTATTTT.

This chain connects TRBV10-3 to TRBJ2-7; 9 nucleotides agree with TRBD1. Germline CDR1 reads ENHRY; CDR2 reads SYGVKD. Trimming at V came to 6 bases and at J to 6 bases, leaving 12 bases not matched to a gene. This CDR3 spans 15 amino acids. The DNA for the CDR3 is TGTGCCATCAGGGGGGGGGACAGGGAGTCGTTCGAGCAGTACTTC. Encoded protein: CAIRGGDRESFEQYF.

This clone showed up just once. The V gene is TRBV6-1, the J gene TRBJ2-2, with D perhaps matching TRBD1 (6 bases). Germline V CDR1 and CDR2: MNHNS, SASEGT. V was cut by 2 bases and J by 6 bases, with 7 bases left in between. The CDR3 is made up of 13 amino acids. The CDR3 is CASSERGSGELFF. As DNA, the CDR3 is TGTGCCAGCAGTGAAAGGGGGTCCGGGGAGCTGTTTTTT.

The CDR3 nucleotides read TGTGCCTGGAGTCTGACCGGGGGAGAGACCCAGTACTTC. It specifies CAWSLTGGETQYF. The chain recombines TRBV30 with TRBJ2-5, with a tentative D call TRBD2 (6 bases). V lost 2 bases, J lost 4 bases, and 11 bases lay in between. CDR1 is GTSNPN, CDR2 SVGIG, per germline (reference sequence). This CDR3 region has 13 residues.

This clone was counted only a few times. Other DNA sequences of this sample code for an identical CDR3. The genes are TRBV12-3 or TRBV12-4 and TRBJ2-5; no reliable D call. The CDR3 sequence is 11 residues long. V was shortened by 2 bases and J by 5 bases, with 3 bases between the two germline ends. CDR3 sequence reads: CASSLRETQYF. CDR3 in DNA: TGTGCCAGCAGTTTACGGGAGACCCAGTACTTC.

The chain employs TRBV10-3 and TRBJ2-5; 9 bases agree with TRBD2. Germline values: CDR1 ENHRY, CDR2 SYGVKD. The V segment lost 8 bases and the J segment 0 bases; nucleotides outside the gene matches: 4. The CDR3 totals 14 residues. CDR3 DNA: TGTGCCATCTCGAAGCGGGAGGACCAAGAGACCCAGTACTTC. Translated, it gives CAISKREDQETQYF.

This clone was counted between two and nine times. V and J are TRBV19 and TRBJ2-4, with a possible D match to TRBD1 (6 bases). The CDR3 is 13 amino acids. The germline V gene encodes CDR1 LNHDA and CDR2 SQIVND (reference sequence). Trimming cost V 7 bases and J 7 bases, with 14 bases left between them. The chain's CDR3 is CASTRGGENIQYF. In DNA form, the CDR3 reads TGTGCCAGTACGAGAGGGGGTGAGAACATTCAGTACTTC.

The chain combines TRBV25-1 with TRBJ1-1; no firm D call. The V gene lost 1 base and the J gene lost 3 bases, with 3 bases spanning the gap. This CDR3 contains 12 residues. The germline V gene has CDR1 MGHDK and CDR2 SYGVNS. The CDR3 reads CASSESDTEAFF. CDR3 in DNA: TGTGCCAGCAGTGAATCTGACACTGAAGCTTTCTTT.

The V call is TRBV6-5, the J call TRBJ2-3; D might be TRBD2 (6 bases). Germline V gene lookup returns CDR1 MNHEY and CDR2 SVGAGI. CDR3 size: 14 residues. The germline V and J ends were trimmed by 3 bases and 1 base, with 8 bases remaining between them. The CDR3, as DNA: TGTGCCAGCAGTTATGGAGGGGGCACAGATACGCAGTATTTT. Its protein product is CASSYGGGTDTQYF.

The J gene is TRBJ1-6, the V gene TRBV5-6, with D unresolved. V lost 3 bases, J lost 2 bases, and 6 bases lay in between. Germline loops: CDR1 SGHDT, CDR2 YYEEEE. This CDR3 is 14 amino acids long. Here the CDR3 DNA reads TGTGCCAGCAGCTCAACAGCCTATAATTCACCCCTCCACTTT. It specifies CASSSTAYNSPLHF.

V and J are TRBV11-1 and TRBJ2-2, with TRBD2 matching over 10 bases. This CDR3 comprises 16 residues. V trimming: 3 bases; J trimming: 3 bases; junction bases outside the gene matches: 4. Per germline, CDR1 SGHAT and CDR2 FQDESV (reference sequence). The CDR3 loop reads CASSFGLAADTGELFF. For the CDR3, the DNA is TGTGCCAGCAGCTTCGGACTAGCGGCCGACACCGGGGAGCTGTTTTTT. The full variable domain, rest sourced from reference TRBV11-1 and TRBJ2-2, is EAEVAQSPRYKITEKSQAVAFWCDPISGHATLYWYRQILGQGPELLVQFQDESVVDDSQLPKDRFSAERLKGVDSTLKIQPAELGDSAMYLCASSFGLAADTGELFFGEGSRLTVL.

The genes are TRBV28 and TRBJ2-5; D unresolved. CDR3 length: 11 amino acids. V was pared by 6 bases and J by 3 bases, with 5 bases between. Germline V gene data show CDR1 as MDHEN and CDR2 as SYDVKM. The CDR3 nucleotides read TGTGCCAGCAGCCTAAAAGAGACCCAGTACTTC. It is translated as CASSLKETQYF.

The CDR3 DNA reads TGTGCCAGCAGTAACCCCGGGACACTGAACACTGAAGCTTTCTTT. Translated, it gives CASSNPGTLNTEAFF. The chain combines TRBV6-5 with TRBJ1-1; D might be TRBD1 (6 bases). Trimming removed 5 bases at V and 0 bases at J, with 13 bases between. The germline V gene has CDR1 MNHEY and CDR2 SVGAGI. The CDR3 is 15 amino acids.

This sequence joins TRBV6-5 and TRBJ2-5; 8 nucleotides align to TRBD2. Germline CDR1 MNHEY, CDR2 SVGAGI. V lost 6 bases to trimming and J lost 5 bases; unmatched junction nucleotides: 8. This CDR3 spans 14 amino acids. The CDR3 reads CASRTPGGLETQYF. The CDR3 coding sequence is TGTGCCAGCAGGACCCCGGGGGGGCTGGAGACCCAGTACTTC.

This chain links TRBV29-1 with TRBJ1-1; weak D call: TRBD1 (6 bases). The CDR3 loop spans 13 amino acids. V lost 8 bases and J lost 1, with 14 bases in between. Germline V gives CDR1 SQVTM, CDR2 ANQGSEA. CDR3 loop: CSSATGGNTEAFF. The CDR3 coding sequence is TGCAGCAGCGCGACAGGTGGGAACACTGAAGCTTTCTTT.

This clone showed up just once. The genes are TRBV5-6 and TRBJ2-1; 7 bases match TRBD1. Germline V gene sequence: CDR1 SGHDT, CDR2 YYEEEE. The CDR3 runs to 17 residues. Unmatched junction bases numbered 9, after V lost 3 bases and J lost 0 bases. The CDR3 sequence is CASSSVTGMSSYNEQFF. The CDR3 DNA reads TGTGCCAGCAGCTCCGTGACAGGGATGAGCTCCTACAATGAGCAGTTCTTC. The variable domain in full, with the rest retrieved from reference TRBV5-6 and TRBJ2-1, is DAGVTQSPTHLIKTRGQQVTLRCSPKSGHDTVSWYQQALGQGPQFIFQYYEEEERQRGNFPDRFSGHQFPNYSSELNVNALLLGDSALYLCASSSVTGMSSYNEQFFGPGTRLTVL.

The chain joins TRBV4-2 to TRBJ2-1; 12 nucleotides match TRBD2. CDR1 is LGHNA, CDR2 YNFKEQ, per germline. V was pared by 0 bases and J by 7 bases, with 13 bases of the junction left unmatched. The CDR3 sequence is 19 residues long. The CDR3 protein is CASSQEPTAGTSGSNEQFF. The CDR3 DNA is TGTGCCAGCAGCCAAGAGCCCACTGCCGGGACTAGCGGGTCTAATGAGCAGTTCTTC.

The chain joins TRBV20-1 to TRBJ2-1; D is perhaps TRBD2 (6 bases). There are 11 residues in the CDR3. Germline lookup yields CDR1 DFQATT and CDR2 SNEGSKA (reference sequence). V was trimmed by 5 bases and J by 9 bases, leaving 11 bases between them. CDR3 DNA: TGCAGTGCTTGGACTATGAGTGAGCAGTTCTTC. This sequence encodes CSAWTMSEQFF.